These T cell receptor beta chains were read from a single sample in a study of radiotherapy plus CTLA-4 blockade in lung cancer. Profiled with immunoSEQ multiplex PCR; TCRdb holds only in-frame clones, not every one. The profile shows 40,000 to 45,000 clones, about 70% of them singletons. The material sequenced was peripheral blood, taken from a patient treated with radiotherapy plus ipilimumab. These receptors all come from a human donor with non-small cell lung cancer who had stable disease on radiotherapy plus ipilimumab. CDR3s include the opening cysteine and the closing phenylalanine or tryptophan. Fields, in order: J gene, V gene, D gene, clone size, CDR3 protein, CDR3 DNA. The D gene is left open where the match is weak. Clone size is stated in some rows and not others, as once, few, many or a class when expanded.

J: TRBJ2-5; V: TRBV18; D: -; size: -; CDR3: CASSPGVGETQYF; DNA: TGTGCCAGCTCACCCGGGGTTGGAGAGACCCAGTACTTC
J: TRBJ1-1; V: TRBV11-3; D: TRBD1; size: -; CDR3: CASSLAGTANTEAFF; DNA: TGTGCCAGCAGCTTAGCCGGGACAGCGAACACTGAAGCTTTCTTT
J: TRBJ2-3; V: TRBV15; D: TRBD2; size: -; CDR3: CATSREPSGDTQYF; DNA: TGTGCCACCAGCAGAGAACCTAGCGGAGATACGCAGTATTTT
J: TRBJ1-4; V: TRBV7-9; D: -; size: -; CDR3: CASSFGQTLGEKLFF; DNA: TGTGCCAGCAGCTTCGGCCAAACACTAGGGGAAAAACTGTTTTTT
J: TRBJ1-6; V: TRBV6-6; D: TRBD1; size: medium-sized; CDR3: CASSETGGAYSPLHF; DNA: TGTGCCAGCAGTGAGACAGGGGGCGCCTATTCACCCCTCCACTTT
J: TRBJ2-3; V: TRBV9; D: -; size: few; CDR3: CASSARSGDYTDTQYF; DNA: TGTGCCAGCAGCGCCCGGTCAGGGGACTACACAGATACGCAGTATTTT
J: TRBJ2-7; V: TRBV27; D: -; size: -; CDR3: CASSLSMASASYEQYF; DNA: TGTGCCAGCAGTTTATCGATGGCTAGCGCCTCCTACGAGCAGTACTTC
J: TRBJ1-2; V: TRBV2; D: -; size: -; CDR3: CASSEELRQALGYTF; DNA: TGTGCCAGCAGTGAAGAGTTGCGTCAGGCGCTTGGCTACACCTTC
J: TRBJ1-5; V: TRBV19; D: -; size: -; CDR3: CASSPQGAQPQHF; DNA: TGTGCCAGTAGTCCGCAGGGTGCTCAGCCCCAGCATTTT
J: TRBJ1-1; V: TRBV15; D: -; size: -; CDR3: CATSRDSRGKAFF; DNA: TGTGCCACCAGCAGAGATTCGAGGGGGAAAGCCTTCTTT
J: TRBJ2-5; V: TRBV5-1; D: -; size: -; CDR3: CASSGGAGTGETQYF; DNA: TGCGCCAGCAGCGGGGGGGCAGGAACGGGAGAGACCCAGTACTTC
J: TRBJ1-5; V: TRBV2; D: -; size: few; CDR3: CASKGGGHSNQPQHF; DNA: TGTGCCAGCAAGGGGGGGGGACATAGCAATCAGCCCCAGCATTTT
J: TRBJ2-1; V: TRBV29-1; D: TRBD1; size: -; CDR3: CSAGTGYNEQFF; DNA: TGCAGCGCAGGGACAGGGTACAATGAGCAGTTCTTC
J: TRBJ1-4; V: TRBV5-5; D: TRBD1; size: -; CDR3: CASSSQDRGINEKLFF; DNA: TGTGCCAGCAGCTCCCAGGACAGGGGGATTAATGAAAAACTGTTTTTT
J: TRBJ1-2; V: TRBV27; D: TRBD1; size: -; CDR3: CASSLRFARGQGPIYGYTF; DNA: TGTGCCAGCAGTTTAAGGTTCGCCCGGGGACAGGGGCCGATCTATGGCTACACCTTC
J: TRBJ2-2; V: TRBV7-3; D: TRBD2; size: -; CDR3: CATGLAGTGELFF; DNA: TGTGCCACAGGACTAGCGGGTACCGGGGAGCTGTTTTTT
J: TRBJ2-7; V: TRBV7-2; D: -; size: -; CDR3: CASSLLPGAGYEQYF; DNA: TGTGCCAGCAGCTTACTACCTGGGGCTGGCTACGAGCAGTACTTC
J: TRBJ1-1; V: TRBV5-5; D: -; size: -; CDR3: CASSFSRQGWTEAFF; DNA: TGTGCCAGCAGCTTTAGTAGGCAGGGGTGGACTGAAGCTTTCTTT
J: TRBJ1-2; V: TRBV19; D: -; size: -; CDR3: CASSSSRTNGYTF; DNA: TGTGCCAGTAGTAGTTCTAGGACTAATGGCTACACCTTC
J: TRBJ1-2; V: TRBV7-2; D: -; size: -; CDR3: CASSPQGGGGGFYGYTF; DNA: TGTGCCAGCAGCCCCCAGGGTGGCGGGGGAGGCTTTTATGGCTACACCTTC
J: TRBJ2-7; V: TRBV7-6; D: -; size: -; CDR3: CATGRENEQYF; DNA: TGTGCCACCGGCAGGGAAAACGAGCAGTACTTC
J: TRBJ2-2; V: TRBV10-3; D: -; size: once; CDR3: CAISESRGNAGELFF; DNA: TGTGCCATCAGTGAGTCCCGAGGGAATGCCGGGGAGCTGTTTTTT
J: TRBJ1-5; V: TRBV6-6; D: -; size: -; CDR3: CASSAGREQPQHF; DNA: TGTGCCAGCAGTGCGGGACGAGAACAGCCCCAGCATTTT
J: TRBJ2-3; V: TRBV18; D: TRBD2; size: -; CDR3: CASSASSGDTQYF; DNA: TGTGCCAGCTCAGCGTCTAGCGGCGATACGCAGTATTTT
J: TRBJ1-2; V: TRBV7-8; D: TRBD1; size: -; CDR3: CASSSDRGGGYTF; DNA: TGTGCCAGCAGCTCAGACAGGGGAGGTGGCTACACCTTC
J: TRBJ2-2; V: TRBV6-6; D: TRBD1; size: -; CDR3: CASKPPGQVVGELFF; DNA: TGTGCCAGCAAACCCCCGGGACAGGTGGTCGGGGAGCTGTTTTTT
J: TRBJ2-1; V: TRBV6-5; D: -; size: -; CDR3: CASRTDIYNEQFF; DNA: TGTGCCAGCAGAACAGATATCTACAATGAGCAGTTCTTC
J: TRBJ2-2; V: TRBV5-6; D: -; size: -; CDR3: CASSRFGTGELFF; DNA: TGTGCCAGCAGCCGCTTCGGCACCGGGGAGCTGTTTTTT
J: TRBJ2-7; V: TRBV9; D: -; size: -; CDR3: CASSGPAGREQYF; DNA: TGTGCCAGCAGCGGGCCCGCAGGCCGCGAGCAGTACTTC
J: TRBJ1-5; V: TRBV6-6; D: -; size: few; CDR3: CASRTVLNQPQHF; DNA: TGTGCCAGCAGGACAGTACTCAATCAGCCCCAGCATTTT
J: TRBJ1-1; V: TRBV25-1; D: -; size: many; CDR3: CASSRLQGGTEAFF; DNA: TGTGCCAGCTCCAGATTACAGGGAGGGACTGAAGCTTTCTTT
J: TRBJ1-5; V: TRBV6-6; D: -; size: -; CDR3: CAITGPNQPQHF; DNA: TGTGCCATTACAGGGCCCAATCAGCCCCAGCATTTT
J: TRBJ2-7; V: TRBV7-2; D: TRBD2; size: -; CDR3: CASSLERGAGYEQYF; DNA: TGTGCCAGCAGCTTAGAGCGGGGGGCGGGCTACGAGCAGTACTTC
J: TRBJ1-5; V: TRBV4-3; D: -; size: few; CDR3: CASSQQGYQPQHF; DNA: TGCGCCAGCAGCCAACAGGGTTATCAGCCCCAGCATTTT
J: TRBJ2-2; V: TRBV30; D: -; size: -; CDR3: CASMGAHYTGELFF; DNA: TGTGCCTCTATGGGGGCTCACTACACCGGGGAGCTGTTTTTT
J: TRBJ2-3; V: TRBV5-8; D: -; size: -; CDR3: CASSRWGTTRDTQYF; DNA: TGTGCCAGCAGCCGATGGGGGACAACCCGGGATACGCAGTATTTT
J: TRBJ2-6; V: TRBV29-1; D: -; size: -; CDR3: CSVAVAGANVLTF; DNA: TGCAGCGTTGCGGTGGCTGGGGCCAACGTCCTGACTTTC
J: TRBJ1-2; V: TRBV7-2; D: -; size: -; CDR3: CASSFRAWGTYGYTF; DNA: TGTGCCAGCAGCTTCAGGGCCTGGGGCACCTATGGCTACACCTTC
J: TRBJ1-2; V: TRBV10-3; D: -; size: -; CDR3: CAISESRGYTSYGYTF; DNA: TGTGCCATCAGTGAGTCAAGGGGCTACACCAGCTATGGCTACACCTTC
J: TRBJ1-2; V: TRBV4-1; D: -; size: few; CDR3: CASSQVDGANYGYTF; DNA: TGCGCCAGCAGCCAAGTAGACGGAGCTAACTATGGCTACACCTTC
J: TRBJ2-1; V: TRBV6-5; D: TRBD2; size: -; CDR3: CASSSPSGKNNEQFF; DNA: TGTGCCAGCAGTTCTCCTAGCGGGAAGAACAATGAGCAGTTCTTC
J: TRBJ2-3; V: TRBV15; D: TRBD2; size: few; CDR3: CATSSDRLAGPPDTQYF; DNA: TGTGCCACCAGCAGCGACAGACTAGCGGGGCCCCCGGATACGCAGTATTTT
J: TRBJ2-3; V: TRBV5-4; D: TRBD2; size: -; CDR3: CASSGTSGGAGDTQYF; DNA: TGTGCCAGCAGCGGGACTAGCGGGGGGGCTGGAGATACGCAGTATTTT
J: TRBJ2-6; V: TRBV5-1; D: TRBD1; size: -; CDR3: CASSYGQGSGANVLTF; DNA: TGCGCCAGCAGCTACGGACAGGGCTCTGGGGCCAACGTCCTGACTTTC
J: TRBJ1-2; V: TRBV6-1; D: -; size: -; CDR3: CASSHGGTPGYTF; DNA: TGTGCCAGCAGTCACGGGGGGACTCCCGGCTACACCTTC
J: TRBJ1-4; V: TRBV2; D: -; size: few; CDR3: CASQGTNEKLFF; DNA: TGTGCCAGCCAGGGGACTAATGAAAAACTGTTTTTT
J: TRBJ1-2; V: TRBV2; D: -; size: -; CDR3: CASSEQTYGYTF; DNA: TGTGCCAGCAGTGAACAGACTTATGGCTACACCTTC
J: TRBJ1-2; V: TRBV15; D: -; size: -; CDR3: CATSSSYRDGYTF; DNA: TGTGCCACCAGCAGCTCGTACAGGGATGGCTACACCTTC
J: TRBJ1-1; V: TRBV7-2; D: -; size: -; CDR3: CASSPRGLPNTEAFF; DNA: TGTGCCAGCAGCCCGAGGGGACTGCCGAACACTGAAGCTTTCTTT
J: TRBJ1-1; V: TRBV10-1; D: -; size: -; CDR3: CASKNPGNTEAFF; DNA: TGCGCCAGCAAGAACCCCGGGAACACTGAAGCTTTCTTT
J: TRBJ2-2; V: TRBV7-9; D: TRBD2; size: once; CDR3: CASSRHLSGGRNTGELFF; DNA: TGTGCCAGCAGCCGACACCTGAGCGGGGGGAGAAACACCGGGGAGCTGTTTTTT
J: TRBJ1-2; V: TRBV5-6; D: TRBD1; size: -; CDR3: CASSLGQGAGGGYTF; DNA: TGTGCCAGCAGCTTAGGACAGGGGGCAGGCGGTGGCTACACCTTC
J: TRBJ2-2; V: TRBV18; D: TRBD1; size: -; CDR3: CASSLAGGYTGELFF; DNA: TGTGCCAGCTCACTGGCAGGGGGATACACCGGGGAGCTGTTTTTT
J: TRBJ2-7; V: TRBV10-3; D: TRBD2; size: -; CDR3: CAISAGLMSYEQYF; DNA: TGTGCCATCAGTGCGGGACTAATGTCCTACGAGCAGTACTTC
J: TRBJ1-5; V: TRBV6-5; D: -; size: -; CDR3: CASSYEGVTGQPQHF; DNA: TGTGCCAGCAGTTACGAGGGGGTTACGGGTCAGCCCCAGCATTTT